These 11 T cell receptor beta chains were sequenced from one sample in a study of blood T cell repertoires in COVID-19. Profiling relied on immunoSEQ multiplex PCR, and the TCRdb table lists in-frame clones only, not all of them. This table has tens of thousands of clones, roughly four fifths appearing once. The sequencing sample was made of peripheral blood. The receptors shown here come from a human donor in a cohort sampled during active COVID-19.

This clone was seen just once. The V gene is TRBV12-3 or TRBV12-4, the J gene TRBJ2-1, with a possible D match to TRBD2 (6 bases). Trimming pared 5 bases from V and 10 bases from J, leaving 15 bases between. The CDR3 runs to 13 residues. The CDR3 bases are TGTGCCAGCAGTCCGAACGTCGCGGGGGAGCAGTTCTTC. It is translated as CASSPNVAGEQFF.

The chain carries TRBV19 and TRBJ1-2; D is uncertain. Germline V gives CDR1 LNHDA, CDR2 SQIVND (reference sequence). The CDR3 consists of 14 residues. V dropped 4 bases and J dropped 3 bases, with 12 bases sitting between them. For the CDR3, the DNA is TGTGCCAGTAGTAGCTTCGGCGGATACTATGGCTACACCTTC. Its translation: CASSSFGGYYGYTF. Full variable domain (missing parts from reference TRBV19 and TRBJ1-2): DGGITQSPKYLFRKEGQNVTLSCEQNLNHDAMYWYRQDPGQGLRLIYYSQIVNDFQKGDIAEGYSVSREKKESFPLTVTSAQKNPTAFYLCASSSFGGYYGYTFGSGTRLTVV.

The rearrangement joins TRBV13 to TRBJ2-5, with D tentatively TRBD2 (6 bases). Germline V gives CDR1 PRHDT, CDR2 FYEKMQ (reference sequence). The CDR3 is 13 amino acids. V lost 5 bases to trimming and J lost 4 bases, with 11 bases between them. CDR3 DNA: TGTGCCAGCAGCACAACTAGCCCAGAGACCCAGTACTTC. Translated, it gives CASSTTSPETQYF.

This chain connects TRBV6-5 to TRBJ2-1; 7 nucleotides align to TRBD2. Losses at the gene ends were 8 bases for V and 5 bases for J; bases not matched to a gene: 6. The CDR3 contains 13 residues. CDR1 and CDR2 from the germline V gene are MNHEY and SVGAGI. The chain's CDR3 is CASRPSGDNEQFF. CDR3 nucleotides: TGTGCCAGCCGTCCTAGCGGTGACAATGAGCAGTTCTTC.

This chain uses TRBV4-2 with TRBJ2-3, with 7 bases that match TRBD2. CDR1 and CDR2 from the germline V gene are LGHNA and YNFKEQ. The trim removed 3 bases at V and 1 base at J, leaving 4 bases unmatched. The CDR3 totals 15 residues. The CDR3 DNA follows: TGTGCCAGCAGCCAGAGGGAGGGGCGCACAGATACGCAGTATTTT. Its translation is CASSQREGRTDTQYF.

V gene TRBV30 combines with J gene TRBJ1-2, with 7 bases fitting TRBD1. Germline lookup yields CDR1 GTSNPN and CDR2 SVGIG (reference sequence). The CDR3 runs 14 residues. The trim removed 0 bases at V and 4 bases at J, leaving 5 bases unmatched. As DNA, the CDR3 is TGTGCCTGGAGTGTATTAGGGGGCGGCTATGGCTACACCTTC. It is translated as CAWSVLGGGYGYTF.

The chain couples TRBV4-1 to TRBJ2-1; 12 bases fit TRBD2. The CDR3 runs to 18 residues. The junction had 13 bases not matched to a gene; V was cut back by 0 bases and J by 10 bases. CDR1 is MGHRA, CDR2 YSYEKL, per germline. The CDR3 nucleotides read TGCGCCAGCAGCCAAGAATCCCGACCACTAGCGGGGGGCCGCGAGCAGTTCTTC. Its translation is CASSQESRPLAGGREQFF.

This clone has only one observation. This sequence joins TRBV18 and TRBJ1-6; D not resolved. CDR1 and CDR2 from the germline V gene are KGHSH and LQKENI. This CDR3 is 15 amino acids long. V was pared by 3 bases and J by 7 bases, with 13 bases between. CDR3 amino acids: CASSPRGGPNSPLHF. For the CDR3, the DNA is TGTGCCAGCTCACCCCGAGGAGGCCCGAATTCACCCCTCCACTTT.

V usage is TRBV5-6 and J usage is TRBJ1-4; D is ambiguous. The CDR3 has 17 amino acids. Trimming stripped 6 bases from V and 7 bases from J, with 25 bases between. Germline V lookup: CDR1 SGHDT, CDR2 YYEEEE. CDR3 amino acids: CASTTAEENFLREKLFF. CDR3 in DNA: TGTGCCAGCACCACGGCAGAGGAAAACTTTCTTCGTGAAAAACTGTTTTTT.

The chain is built from TRBV7-2 and TRBJ1-5; no firm D call. Germline V gives CDR1 SGHTA, CDR2 FQGNSA. Trimming removed 0 bases from V and 0 bases from J, with 6 bases in between. CDR3 length: 15 amino acids. CDR3 sequence: CASSLAGNSNQPQHF. DNA for the CDR3: TGTGCCAGCAGCTTAGCCGGGAATAGCAATCAGCCCCAGCATTTT.

The rearrangement links TRBV11-2 to TRBJ2-2, with D uncertain. The CDR3 spans 13 residues. Trimming stripped 1 base from V and 5 bases from J, with 5 bases between. Looked up from germline, CDR1 is SGHAT and CDR2 is FQNNGV. DNA for the CDR3: TGTGCCAGCAGCTTAGGCGGAACCGGGGAGCTGTTTTTT. Protein sequence: CASSLGGTGELFF.